These 23 T cell receptor beta chains were all obtained from the same sample, sequenced in a study of regulatory T cells in long-lasting Graves disease. CDR3 regions were amplified by Arm-PCR using iRepertoire HTBI primers to build TCR beta libraries. In TCRdb, the multiplex PCR reads were re-called with MiXCR into one record per CDR3 protein. This sample has some 300,000 distinct CDR3 sequences, with around 23% found just once. The time point denotes: persistent/refractory GD, antithyroid drugs over 5 years with positive TRAb. Preparation of the TCR library used RNA extracted from PBMCs. The source was peripheral blood mononuclear cells (PBMCs), collected when the disease was refractory, from a patient treated with antithyroid drugs. The source of these receptors is a female donor with Graves disease.

The genes are TRBV28 and TRBJ2-7; tentatively, D is TRBD1 (6 bases). This CDR3 region has 13 residues. Germline CDR1 MDHEN, CDR2 SYDVKM. V was cut by 5 bases and J by 7 bases, with 15 bases left in between. CDR3 sequence: CASSGVQGGEQYF. DNA of the CDR3: TGTGCCAGCAGTGGGGTACAGGGCGGGGAGCAGTACTTC. Full variable domain (rest looked up from reference TRBV28 and TRBJ2-7): DVKVTQSSRYLVKRTGEKVFLECVQDMDHENMFWYRQDPGLGLRLIYFSYDVKMKEKGDIPEGYSVSREKKERFSLILESASTNQTSMYLCASSGVQGGEQYFGPGTRLTVT.

The gene calls are TRBV4-1 and TRBJ2-7; D gene uncertain. V lost 0 bases to trimming and J lost 2 bases, with 11 bases between them. This CDR3 spans 15 amino acids. The germline CDR1 and CDR2 sequences are MGHRA and YSYEKL. CDR3 sequence: CASSQEPIRPYEQYF. The CDR3 DNA reads as TGCGCCAGCAGCCAAGAACCGATACGCCCCTACGAGCAGTACTTC.

For this clonotype: At one end the junction does not follow the germline gene, possibly because of a read error. The chain recombines TRBV12-3 or TRBV12-4 with TRBJ2-5, with 11 bases lining up with TRBD2. The CDR3 totals 17 residues. The CDR3 loop is CAISEGLAGGKQETQYF. In DNA form, the CDR3 reads TGTGCCATCAGTGAAGGGCTAGCGGGAGGTAAACAAGAGACCCAGTACTTC.

Only a few counts were recorded for this clonotype. CDR3 sequence: CASSLRDSYNEQFF. DNA of the CDR3: TGTGCCAGCAGCTTAAGAGACAGTTACAATGAGCAGTTCTTC. The chain carries TRBV7-2 and TRBJ2-1; D is perhaps TRBD1 (5 bases). CDR3 length: 14 amino acids. Per the germline V gene, CDR1 is SGHTA and CDR2 is FQGNSA. The V end was cut by 2 bases, the J end by 4 bases, with 9 bases between. The full variable domain, its missing parts supplied by reference TRBV7-2 and TRBJ2-1, is GAGVSQSPSNKVTEKGKDVELRCDPISGHTALYWYRQSLGQGLEFLIYFQGNSAPDKSGLPSDRFSAERTGGSVSTLTIQRTQQEDSAVYLCASSLRDSYNEQFFGPGTRLTVL.

In regard to this clonotype: Since a much larger clone is just one base distant, this may be a read error. This sequence joins TRBV28 and TRBJ1-2; D unclear. Germline CDR1 is MDHEN and CDR2 is SYDVKM. The CDR3 has 13 amino acids. CDR3 amino acids: CASTSEGNCGYTF. CDR3 in DNA: TGTGCCAGCACCTCGGAGGGAAACTGTGGCTACACCTTC.

This clonotype was seen many times. This chain links TRBV28 with TRBJ2-5; D gene uncertain. CDR1 and CDR2 (germline): MDHEN, SYDVKM. The CDR3 is 13 residues long. Trimming left V 8 bases short and J 4 bases short, with 14 bases between. CDR3 loop: CASRAFRGETQYF. CDR3 coding DNA: TGTGCCAGCCGGGCATTCCGTGGAGAGACCCAGTACTTC.

This clonotype has just a few counts. The chain is built from TRBV20-1 and TRBJ1-6; 10 positions match TRBD1. The CDR3 covers 12 residues. Germline V lookup: CDR1 DFQATT, CDR2 SNEGSKA (reference sequence). The J segment lost 13 bases and the V segment lost 7 bases, leaving 7 bases of the junction unmatched. The CDR3 DNA reads as TGCAGTGTTGGTGACAGGGGGCCCCCCCTCCACTTT. Translated, it gives CSVGDRGPPLHF.

This clonotype was found many times. The chain couples TRBV28 to TRBJ2-2; 10 nucleotides line up with TRBD1. Germline V gene data show CDR1 as MDHEN and CDR2 as SYDVKM. Losses at the gene ends were 5 bases for V and 3 bases for J; bases not matched to a gene: 6. This CDR3 has 16 amino acids. Here the CDR3 DNA reads TGTGCCAGCAGTCACCAGGGACAGGGGTACACCGGGGAGCTGTTTTTT. This encodes CASSHQGQGYTGELFF.

The rearrangement links TRBV20-1 to TRBJ2-7; no firm D call. Germline V lookup: CDR1 DFQATT, CDR2 SNEGSKA (reference sequence). The length of the CDR3 is 15 residues. The germline V and J ends were trimmed by 1 base and 4 bases, with 17 bases remaining between them. The DNA for the CDR3 is TGCAGTGCTAGAGTTCTGGACGGAAGACGATACGAGCAGTACTTC. The encoded protein is CSARVLDGRRYEQYF.

This clonotype was recorded at least ten times. The rearrangement joins TRBV28 to TRBJ2-4; 8 nucleotides align to TRBD1. After removal of 8 bases from V and 1 base from J, the junction contained 13 bases not matched to a gene. The CDR3 has 17 residues. Germline CDR1 MDHEN, CDR2 SYDVKM. CDR3: CASGTRGRGEAKNIQYF. The DNA for the CDR3 is TGTGCCAGCGGGACCAGGGGGCGCGGGGAGGCCAAAAACATTCAGTACTTC.

There are many counts of this clonotype. CDR3: CSPDPGQENTEAFF. The DNA of the CDR3 is TGCAGTCCAGACCCAGGACAGGAAAACACTGAAGCTTTCTTT. The chain recombines TRBV20-1 with TRBJ1-1, with 7 bases lining up with TRBD1. V was pared by 8 bases and J by 2 bases, with 11 bases of the junction left unmatched. The germline CDR1 and CDR2 sequences are DFQATT and SNEGSKA (reference sequence). The CDR3 extends over 14 amino acids.

This clonotype was picked up many times. The CDR3 nucleotides read TGCGCCAGCAGCTCAACAGGGGGCGGCTTCACCGGGGAGCTGTTTTTT. It yields the protein CASSSTGGGFTGELFF. The chain links TRBV5-1 to TRBJ2-2; 9 bases are a match to TRBD1. After removal of 3 bases from V and 4 bases from J, the junction contained 7 bases not matched to a gene. This CDR3 is 16 amino acids long. Germline assignment: CDR1 SGHRS and CDR2 YFSETQ.

In DNA form, the CDR3 reads TGTGCCAGTAAGTTAGTGCGGGGGACTGAAGCTTTCTTT. Protein sequence: CASKLVRGTEAFF. J is TRBJ1-1 and V is TRBV19, with a possible D match to TRBD1 (5 bases). Looked up from germline, CDR1 is LNHDA and CDR2 is SQIVND (reference sequence). There are 13 residues in the CDR3. The germline V and J ends were trimmed by 7 bases and 5 bases, with 14 bases remaining between them.

The sample holds many counts of this clonotype. This chain connects TRBV12-3 or TRBV12-4 to TRBJ2-7, with TRBD1 identical over 12 bases. V shed 4 bases, J shed 8 bases, and the junction held 6 bases outside the gene matches. The CDR3 spans 14 residues. CDR3 nucleotide sequence: TGTGCCAGCAGTTCCCCCGGGACAGGGGGCAAGCAGTACTTC. Translated: CASSSPGTGGKQYF.

This clonotype turned up a few times. The rearrangement uses TRBV20-1 and TRBJ2-4; D ambiguous. The germline V and J ends were trimmed by 1 base and 0 bases, with 4 bases remaining between them. CDR1 and CDR2 from the germline V gene are DFQATT and SNEGSKA (reference sequence). The CDR3 runs to 13 residues. CDR3 DNA: TGCAGTGCTAGAGGCGTAGCCAAAAACATTCAGTACTTC. Translated: CSARGVAKNIQYF.

The rearrangement uses TRBV3-1 and TRBJ2-5; D not resolved. This CDR3 region has 16 residues. Trimming removed 0 bases at V and 0 bases at J, with 11 bases between. Per the germline V gene, CDR1 is LGHDT and CDR2 is YNNKEL (reference sequence). CDR3 sequence reads: CASSQDSLIDQETQYF. The CDR3, as DNA: TGTGCCAGCAGCCAAGATTCCCTGATCGACCAAGAGACCCAGTACTTC.

This clonotype appeared a few times. V gene TRBV19 combines with J gene TRBJ1-5, with no clear D. Germline V gene sequence: CDR1 LNHDA, CDR2 SQIVND (reference sequence). The CDR3 runs 20 residues. The ends were cut back, 0 bases at V and 0 bases at J, with 21 bases in the middle. For the CDR3, the DNA is TGTGCCAGTAGTATAGACACCTTTGGGGAAGCAGAGTATAGCAATCAGCCCCAGCATTTT. Translation gives CASSIDTFGEAEYSNQPQHF.

This clonotype was counted at least ten times. V and J are TRBV20-1 and TRBJ1-2; unclear D gene. Per the germline V gene, CDR1 is DFQATT and CDR2 is SNEGSKA (reference sequence). V was trimmed by 3 bases and J by 2 bases, leaving 10 bases between them. This CDR3 region has 13 residues. The CDR3 DNA sequence: TGCAGTGCTAGCATTGGAGGCAACTATGGCTACACCTTC. Encoded protein: CSASIGGNYGYTF.

The chain combines TRBV5-4 with TRBJ2-7, with 8 bases matching TRBD2. CDR1 is SGHNT and CDR2 is YYREEE in the germline V gene (reference sequence). The CDR3 extends over 15 amino acids. Trimming cost V 5 bases and J 2 bases; bases outside gene matches: 9. Here the CDR3 DNA reads TGTGCCAGCAGTTTAACTAGCGGATCGGCCTACGAGCAGTACTTC. This codes for CASSLTSGSAYEQYF.

The chain recombines TRBV5-4 with TRBJ1-1, with TRBD1 matching over 8 bases. Germline assignment: CDR1 SGHNT and CDR2 YYREEE (reference sequence). CDR3 size: 13 residues. Unmatched junction bases numbered 4, after V lost 4 bases and J lost 5 bases. The CDR3 sequence is CASSMDRATEAFF. CDR3 sequence (DNA): TGTGCCAGCAGCATGGACAGGGCTACTGAAGCTTTCTTT.

This chain joins TRBV19 and TRBJ2-7, with D hard to call. The CDR3 consists of 13 residues. CDR1 and CDR2 (germline): LNHDA, SQIVND (reference sequence). Trimming pared 5 bases from V and 3 bases from J, leaving 11 bases between. In nucleotides, the CDR3 is TGTGCCAGTAGTGCCGGACGGAGCTACGAGCAGTACTTC. The encoded protein is CASSAGRSYEQYF. The whole variable domain, filled in from reference TRBV19 and TRBJ2-7, reads DGGITQSPKYLFRKEGQNVTLSCEQNLNHDAMYWYRQDPGQGLRLIYYSQIVNDFQKGDIAEGYSVSREKKESFPLTVTSAQKNPTAFYLCASSAGRSYEQYFGPGTRLTVT.

In this sample, this clonotype turned up a few times. The chain combines TRBV6-1 with TRBJ1-4; maybe TRBD1 (5 bases). V lost 7 bases, J lost 7 bases, and 10 bases lay in between. Germline assignment: CDR1 MNHNS and CDR2 SASEGT. CDR3 length equals 12 residues. The CDR3 nucleotides read TGTGCCAGCACGGGGGTCACTGAAAAACTGTTTTTT. Protein product: CASTGVTEKLFF.

The chain uses TRBV30 and TRBJ1-6; D might be TRBD1 (6 bases). V was clipped by 2 bases and J by 5 bases, with 16 bases between them. This CDR3 is 16 amino acids long. Germline CDR1 is GTSNPN and CDR2 is SVGIG (reference sequence). The chain's CDR3 is CAWSFPGTSDNSPLHF. The CDR3 nucleotides read TGTGCCTGGAGTTTTCCCGGGACATCCGATAATTCACCCCTCCACTTT.